This is a list of T cell receptor beta chains from one sample in a study of cytomegalovirus exposure and HLA in healthy donors. Generated by immunoSEQ multiplex PCR, the TCRdb table keeps only in-frame clones and is missing some. The sample shows 150,000 to 160,000 clones, 60% to 85% of them seen only once. The sequencing input was PBMCs. Receptors were obtained from a woman between 40 and 55 years old in good health and CMV-seronegative. Both conserved end residues are part of each CDR3. D genes are given only for firm matches. Some rows have no size entry. The others give once, few or many, or a class for an expanded clone.

V	D	J	size	CDR3	DNA
TRBV6-5	NA	TRBJ1-4	NA	CASSYSGEDEKLFF	TGTGCCAGCAGTTACTCAGGGGAGGATGAAAAACTGTTTTTT
TRBV5-1	NA	TRBJ2-6	few	CASTSERQFSGANVLTF	TGCGCCAGCACCTCTGAACGACAGTTCTCTGGGGCCAACGTCCTGACTTTC
TRBV28	NA	TRBJ1-2	NA	CASRQGSFSGYTF	TGTGCCAGCCGGCAGGGTTCTTTTTCGGGCTACACCTTC
TRBV12-5	TRBD2	TRBJ2-1	NA	CASGRTSGAYNEQFF	TGTGCTAGTGGGAGGACTAGCGGGGCCTACAATGAGCAGTTCTTC
TRBV28	NA	TRBJ1-6	few	CASSLGPGINNSPLHF	TGTGCCAGCAGTCTCGGGCCAGGGATTAATAATTCACCCCTCCACTTT
TRBV6-5	NA	TRBJ2-7	NA	CASSYLDEQYF	TGTGCCAGCAGTTATCTAGACGAGCAGTACTTC
TRBV5-1	TRBD1	TRBJ1-3	NA	CASSWSSGQGGNTIYF	TGCGCCAGCAGCTGGAGTTCTGGACAGGGAGGGAACACCATATATTTT
TRBV2	NA	TRBJ2-7	NA	CASSPGPREAYEQYF	TGTGCCAGCAGTCCGGGCCCCCGGGAAGCCTACGAGCAGTACTTC
TRBV18	NA	TRBJ1-6	NA	CASSLAGDYNSPLHF	TGTGCCAGCTCACTTGCCGGGGATTATAATTCACCCCTCCACTTT
TRBV7-9	TRBD1	TRBJ1-1	NA	CASSLVGDRLEAFF	TGTGCCAGCAGCCTGGTGGGGGACAGGCTGGAAGCTTTCTTT
TRBV19	NA	TRBJ1-5	NA	CASSIGQASNQPQHF	TGTGCCAGTAGTATCGGCCAGGCTAGCAATCAGCCCCAGCATTTT
TRBV6-5	NA	TRBJ2-1	few	CASSSPVSYNEQFF	TGTGCCAGCTCTAGCCCCGTCTCCTACAATGAGCAGTTCTTC
TRBV7-2	NA	TRBJ2-3	NA	CASSSEARPSTDTQYF	TGTGCCAGCAGCTCCGAAGCGCGGCCTAGCACAGATACGCAGTATTTT
TRBV29-1	NA	TRBJ2-3	NA	CSYSLSRDTQYF	TGCAGCTACTCCCTCTCCCGGGATACGCAGTATTTT
TRBV6-4	NA	TRBJ1-1	NA	CASINTEAFF	TGTGCCAGCATAAACACTGAAGCTTTCTTT
TRBV7-9	TRBD1	TRBJ2-5	NA	CASSMGQTQETQYF	TGTGCCAGCAGCATGGGACAGACTCAAGAGACCCAGTACTTC
TRBV6-4	TRBD1	TRBJ2-5	NA	CASSLDRGETQYF	TGTGCCAGCAGCCTGGACAGGGGAGAGACCCAGTACTTC
TRBV7-2	TRBD1	TRBJ2-7	few	CASSLEGTGTEQYF	TGTGCCAGCAGCCTCGAAGGGACAGGGACGGAGCAGTACTTC
TRBV5-1	NA	TRBJ2-7	NA	CASSPKEVAYEQYF	TGCGCCAGCAGCCCTAAAGAGGTGGCCTACGAGCAGTACTTC
TRBV19	NA	TRBJ1-5	NA	CASSGSTDQPQHF	TGTGCCAGTAGTGGCTCGACAGATCAGCCCCAGCATTTT
TRBV5-1	TRBD1	TRBJ2-3	NA	CASSEGQGAKSGDTQYF	TGCGCCAGCAGCGAAGGACAGGGGGCTAAGTCAGGAGATACGCAGTATTTT
TRBV12-2	NA	TRBJ2-4	NA	CASRQGGRGCNIQYF	TGTGCAAGTCGCCAGGGGGGTCGAGGATGTAACATTCAGTACTTC
TRBV27	TRBD1	TRBJ2-7	NA	CASRSLPQGFSHEQYF	TGTGCCAGCAGGTCCCTACCACAGGGGTTTAGCCACGAGCAGTACTTC